In its sample, the clone carrying this TCR beta chain was seen once. Its target is unknown. The data are from a study of shared clonotypes between healthy human individuals. General study results and limits: Generation probability values for non-shared clonotypes were lower than those for clonotypes shared by all four donors. Donor clonotype sharing was expected to depend on sequencing depth.

V was trimmed by 3 bases and J by 4 bases, leaving 14 bases between them. The CDR3 extends over 15 amino acids. The germline CDR1 and CDR2 sequences are LGHNA and YSLEER. The repertoire was sequenced with immunoSEQ multiplex PCR; TCRdb's copy has only in-frame clones and lacks some. This table holds about 1.5 million clones, 95% to 99% found once. Sequenced input: naive CD4+ T cells sorted from blood. The subset is: CD45RA+ positively selected. The receptor was derived from a man younger than 40 in good health. The J gene is TRBJ2-3, the V gene TRBV4-3; TRBD2 might be the D (5 bases). CDR3 residues: CASSHGEGGPDTQYF. The CDR3 nucleotides are TGCGCCAGCAGCCACGGTGAGGGTGGTCCAGATACGCAGTATTTT.